The clone carrying this TCR beta chain occurred a few times. The antigen is not known. There are 17 residues in the CDR3. Germline V lookup: CDR1 SGHKS, CDR2 YYEKEE (reference sequence). Between the trimmed V and J ends, which lost 1 base and 0 bases, there was a span of 13 bases. TCRdb keeps only in-frame clones here, not all; method: immunoSEQ multiplex PCR. The sample includes tens of thousands of clones, about 74% of them seen just once. Within the ViraFEST assay, antigen-specific CD4+ T cells underwent expansion with viral peptide pools prior to sequencing. Culture lasted about 11 days before CD4+ T cell isolation. Wells of roughly 2.1 million PBMC each were grown with 10 IU/ml IL-2 and roughly 10 ug/ml peptides. The sample belongs to a study of vaccination effects on CD4 cells after COVID-19.

Sequencing used CD4+ T cells from PBMCs cultured with HCoV-229E spike peptides, obtained before COVID-19 vaccination. The sequence came from a human donor who received a COVID-19 vaccine. The chain links TRBV5-5 to TRBJ1-4; D gene unclear. The CDR3 loop reads CASSLRFAPATNEKLFF. The CDR3, as DNA: TGTGCCAGCAGCTTGCGGTTCGCACCGGCAACTAATGAAAAACTGTTTTTT.